Presented here are 18 T cell receptor beta chains from one specimen sequenced in a study of blood T cell repertoires in COVID-19 (dated by TCRdb to 2020 to 2021). The library was built by means of the immunoSEQ multiplex PCR assay. Held by TCRdb, this immuneACCESS table contains in-frame sequences only and omits some clones. Under half of the omission traces to an unresolved V gene where checked; the cause of the rest is unknown. The sample table holds about 68,000 clones, of which 85% were seen once. The ten largest make up around 23% of the sample. Source material: peripheral blood. Receptors originate from a man in his forties or fifties with acute or convalescent COVID-19.

This clone has only a few counts. The V gene is TRBV6-4, the J gene TRBJ2-7; 7 bases fit TRBD1. This CDR3 is built from 13 residues. After removal of 4 bases from V and 5 bases from J, the junction contained 5 bases not matched to a gene. Germline V CDR1 and CDR2: MRHNA, SNTAGT. The CDR3 region has the DNA TGTGCCAGCAGTGTACAGGGGTTCCACGAGCAGTACTTC. This codes for CASSVQGFHEQYF.

The rearrangement joins TRBV5-1 to TRBJ1-2; a possible D gene is TRBD1 (6 bases). In germline, CDR1 is SGHRS, CDR2 YFSETQ. There are 15 residues in the CDR3. The ends were cut back, 5 bases at V and 6 bases at J, with 20 bases in the middle. The CDR3 nucleotides read TGCGCCAGCAGAATATTTATCGGGGGGCTCGATGGCTACACCTTC. Encoded protein: CASRIFIGGLDGYTF.

The chain recombines TRBV19 with TRBJ1-5, with D tentatively TRBD1 (5 bases). V dropped 5 bases and J dropped 8 bases, with 13 bases sitting between them. The CDR3 is 13 amino acids. Per the germline V gene, CDR1 is LNHDA and CDR2 is SQIVND (reference sequence). CDR3 amino acids: CASSLGPGEPQHF. The CDR3 nucleotides are TGTGCCAGTAGTCTGGGCCCGGGGGAGCCCCAGCATTTT.

The chain recombines TRBV3-1 (or the pseudogene TRBV3-2) with TRBJ1-2; D is possibly TRBD1 (5 bases). CDR3 length equals 13 residues. The germline V and J ends were trimmed by 3 bases and 3 bases, with 8 bases remaining between them. The germline V gene has CDR1 LGHDT and CDR2 YNNKEL (reference sequence). The chain's CDR3 is CASSHQGDYGYTF. The CDR3, as DNA: TGTGCCAGCAGCCACCAGGGTGACTATGGCTACACCTTC.

CDR3 DNA: TGTGCCAGCAGTTTATTTTTGAGGGATCAAGGCACAGATACGCAGTATTTT. As protein: CASSLFLRDQGTDTQYF. The chain couples TRBV27 to TRBJ2-3, with a possible D match to TRBD2 (5 bases). Germline-derived CDR1 and CDR2 are MNHEY and SMNVEV (reference sequence). Deletions cut 1 base from V and 1 base from J, with 15 bases between. The CDR3 spans 17 residues.

The rearrangement joins TRBV7-2 to TRBJ2-7; 10 positions match TRBD2. J lost 4 bases, V lost 3 bases, and 6 bases had no gene match. In germline, CDR1 is SGHTA, CDR2 FQGNSA. The CDR3 extends over 15 amino acids. DNA for the CDR3: TGTGCCAGCAGCTTTGGTAGCGGGGGGCAGTACGAGCAGTACGTC. Its protein is CASSFGSGGQYEQYV.

This clone came up once. This rearrangement joins TRBV5-1 to TRBJ1-6; maybe TRBD1 (5 bases). Germline assignment: CDR1 SGHRS and CDR2 YFSETQ. V gave up 2 bases and J gave up 10 bases, with 13 bases separating them. This CDR3 is 14 amino acids long. This chain's CDR3 is CASSFARVGSPLHF. The CDR3, as DNA: TGCGCCAGCAGCTTCGCCAGGGTAGGATCACCCCTCCACTTT.

The chain links TRBV5-1 to TRBJ1-3; tentatively, D is TRBD1 (5 bases). This CDR3 region has 17 residues. V lost 0 bases and J lost 4, with 17 bases in between. Germline V gene sequence: CDR1 SGHRS, CDR2 YFSETQ. The DNA of the CDR3 is TGCGCCAGCAGCTTGGGAGTTCCAGGGACTGTCGGAAACACCATATATTTT. It translates to CASSLGVPGTVGNTIYF.

The V and J genes are TRBV4-1 and TRBJ2-5, with D possibly TRBD1 on 5 matching bases. Germline V gene sequence: CDR1 MGHRA, CDR2 YSYEKL. This CDR3 is built from 15 residues. Trimming left V 1 base short and J 5 bases short, with 14 bases between. CDR3 loop: CASSQVGAGKETQYF. CDR3 DNA sequence: TGCGCCAGCAGCCAAGTAGGGGCAGGGAAGGAGACCCAGTACTTC.

This clone was counted once. The gene calls are TRBV30 and TRBJ1-5; D not certain. The ends were cut back, 2 bases at V and 3 bases at J, with 11 bases in the middle. The CDR3 extends over 14 amino acids. Germline CDR1 is GTSNPN and CDR2 is SVGIG (reference sequence). CDR3 sequence (DNA): TGTGCCTGGAGTTCGGGGAGGGTCAATCAGCCCCAGCATTTT. Amino acid sequence: CAWSSGRVNQPQHF.

J is TRBJ2-3 and V is TRBV6-4; 8 positions match TRBD2. In germline, CDR1 is MRHNA, CDR2 SNTAGT. This CDR3 region has 12 residues. Losses at the gene ends were 3 bases for V and 10 bases for J; bases not matched to a gene: 3. The CDR3 reads CASSEGLGAQYF. Written as DNA, the CDR3 is TGTGCCAGCAGTGAGGGACTAGGAGCGCAGTATTTT.

The V and J genes are TRBV7-8 and TRBJ1-2; tentative D call: TRBD1 (6 bases). The germline gives CDR1 SGHVS, CDR2 FQNEAQ. V lost 1 base, J lost 3 bases, and 9 bases lay in between. This CDR3 comprises 14 residues. The CDR3 region has the DNA TGTGCCAGCAGCTTAGGGGGGCAGTACTATGGCTACACCTTC. Translated: CASSLGGQYYGYTF.

The chain couples TRBV30 to TRBJ1-2; 7 bases are shared with TRBD1. Looked up from germline, CDR1 is GTSNPN and CDR2 is SVGIG (reference sequence). CDR3 length: 12 amino acids. J was trimmed by 7 bases and V by 3 bases; bases with no gene match: 5. This CDR3 is CAWSQGVIGYTF. CDR3 nucleotides: TGTGCCTGGAGCCAGGGGGTTATTGGCTACACCTTC. The whole variable domain, remainder taken from reference TRBV30 and TRBJ1-2, is SQTIHQWPATLVQPVGSPLSLECTVEGTSNPNLYWYRQAAGRGLQLLFYSVGIGQISSEVPQNLSASRPQDRQFILSSKKLLLSDSGFYLCAWSQGVIGYTFGSGTRLTVV.

This chain uses TRBV19 with TRBJ1-1; TRBD1 matches at 11 bases. The CDR3 consists of 13 residues. Germline assignment: CDR1 LNHDA and CDR2 SQIVND (reference sequence). With V trimmed by 8 bases and J by 4 bases, 3 bases remained unmatched. CDR3 nucleotide sequence: TGTGCCAGTGGACAGGGGGCCGGCACTGAAGCTTTCTTT. Its protein product is CASGQGAGTEAFF.

V usage is TRBV4-1 and J usage is TRBJ2-5, with D perhaps matching TRBD1 (6 bases). Germline V gives CDR1 MGHRA, CDR2 YSYEKL. This CDR3 contains 14 residues. Trimming stripped 6 bases from V and 4 bases from J, with 15 bases between. The CDR3 sequence: CASSRGQTGETQYF. DNA for the CDR3: TGCGCCAGCAGTCGTGGACAGACAGGAGAGACCCAGTACTTC.

The genes are TRBV2 and TRBJ1-4; TRBD1 matches at 7 bases. Germline lookup yields CDR1 SNHLY and CDR2 FYNNEI. J lost 5 bases, V lost 6 bases, and 9 bases had no gene match. The CDR3 has 15 amino acids. CDR3 DNA: TGTGCCAGCAGAATAACAGGGGAACTCAATGAAAAACTGTTTTTT. It yields the protein CASRITGELNEKLFF.

The V and J genes are TRBV5-4 and TRBJ2-3; TRBD2 matches 9 bases. This CDR3 has 15 amino acids. CDR1 is SGHNT, CDR2 YYREEE, per germline (reference sequence). The V segment lost 2 bases and the J segment 4 bases; nucleotides outside the gene matches: 5. CDR3 bases: TGTGCCAGCAGCTTTGGCGGCGGGGGGGCAGATACGCAGTATTTT. Encoded protein: CASSFGGGGADTQYF.

V and J are TRBV30 and TRBJ2-1; 7 bases match TRBD1. This CDR3 has 15 residues. Germline lookup yields CDR1 GTSNPN and CDR2 SVGIG (reference sequence). V shed 2 bases, J shed 5 bases, and the junction held 9 bases outside the gene matches. The CDR3 bases are TGTGCCTGGAGTCTCCTAGACAGGGACCACAATGAGCAGTTCTTC. This codes for CAWSLLDRDHNEQFF.